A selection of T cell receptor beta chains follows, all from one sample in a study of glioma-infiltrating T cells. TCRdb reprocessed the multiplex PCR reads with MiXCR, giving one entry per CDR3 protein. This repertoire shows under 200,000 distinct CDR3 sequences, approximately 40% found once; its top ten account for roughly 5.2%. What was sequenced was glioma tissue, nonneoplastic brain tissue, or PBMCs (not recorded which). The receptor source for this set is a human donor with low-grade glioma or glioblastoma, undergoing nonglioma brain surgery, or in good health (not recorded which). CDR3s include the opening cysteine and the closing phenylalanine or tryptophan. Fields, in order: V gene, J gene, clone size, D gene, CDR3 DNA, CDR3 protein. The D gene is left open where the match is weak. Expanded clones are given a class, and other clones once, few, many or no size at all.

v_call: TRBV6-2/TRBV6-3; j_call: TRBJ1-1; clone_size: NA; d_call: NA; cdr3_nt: TGTGCCAGCAGTTACGTATCTGAATCTTTCTTT; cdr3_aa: CASSYVSESFF
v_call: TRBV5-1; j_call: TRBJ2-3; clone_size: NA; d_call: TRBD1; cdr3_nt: TGCGCCAGCAGCTCCCGGGACAGGGAAGAGGATAAGCAGTATTTT; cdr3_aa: CASSSRDREEDKQYF
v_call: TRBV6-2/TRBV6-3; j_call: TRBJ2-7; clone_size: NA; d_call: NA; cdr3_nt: TGTGCCAGCACTCGGAACAGAGATCCCGGGAAGAGCTCCTACGAGCAGTACTTC; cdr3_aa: CASTRNRDPGKSSYEQYF
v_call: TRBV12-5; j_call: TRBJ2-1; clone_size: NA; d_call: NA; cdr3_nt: TGTGCTAGTGGTTTGGTACGAGGAGATGAGCAGTTCTTC; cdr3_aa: CASGLVRGDEQFF
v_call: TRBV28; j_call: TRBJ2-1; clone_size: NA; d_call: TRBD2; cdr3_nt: TGTGCCAGCAGTCCGCCCCCGGGACTATCCTACAATAAGCAGTTCTTC; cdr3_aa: CASSPPPGLSYNKQFF
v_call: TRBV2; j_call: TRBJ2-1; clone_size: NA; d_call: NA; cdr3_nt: TGTGCCAGCAGCGAACACGAGACCGAGTTCTTC; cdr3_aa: CASSEHETEFF
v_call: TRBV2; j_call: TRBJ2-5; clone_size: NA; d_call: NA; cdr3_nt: TGTGCCAGCAGTGAAATAGGACAGACTATGTTACAAGAGACCCAGTACTTC; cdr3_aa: CASSEIGQTMLQETQYF
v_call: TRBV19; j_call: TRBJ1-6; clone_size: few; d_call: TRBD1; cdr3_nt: TGTGCCAGTACCCAGGACAGGGGGCGATCACCCCTCCACTTT; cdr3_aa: CASTQDRGRSPLHF
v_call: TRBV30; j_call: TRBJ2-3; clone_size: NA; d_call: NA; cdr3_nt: TGTGCCTGGAGTGTTTCGGACTCCGCAGATACGCAGTATTTT; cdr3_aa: CAWSVSDSADTQYF
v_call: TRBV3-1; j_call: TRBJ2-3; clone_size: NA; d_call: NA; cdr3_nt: TGTGCCAGCAGCCAAGATTTGGCGTCGCTGCTCACAGATACGCAGTATTTT; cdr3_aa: CASSQDLASLLTDTQYF
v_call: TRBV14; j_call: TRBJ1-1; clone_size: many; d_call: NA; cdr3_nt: TGTGCCAGCAGCCAAGATAGGCGGTACACTGAAGCTTTCTTT; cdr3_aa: CASSQDRRYTEAFF
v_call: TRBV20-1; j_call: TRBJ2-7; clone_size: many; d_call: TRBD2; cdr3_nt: TGCAGTGCAATTTCCACAGCGGGAGACTCCTACGAGCAGTACTTC; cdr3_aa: CSAISTAGDSYEQYF
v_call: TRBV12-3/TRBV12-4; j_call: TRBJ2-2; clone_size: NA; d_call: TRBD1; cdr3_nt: TGTGCCAGCAGGAAACGCCTCAACAGGGGGCGCGACACCGGGGAGCTGTTTTTT; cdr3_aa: CASRKRLNRGRDTGELFF
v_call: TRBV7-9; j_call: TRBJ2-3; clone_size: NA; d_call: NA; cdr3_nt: TGTGCCAGCAGCTTAGGTCAGGGGCTAAGCATAGATACGCAGTATTTT; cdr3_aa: CASSLGQGLSIDTQYF
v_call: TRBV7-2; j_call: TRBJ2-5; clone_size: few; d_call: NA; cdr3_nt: TGTGCCAGCAGCAATTACGGGGACGGGAAGACCCAGTACTTC; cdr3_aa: CASSNYGDGKTQYF
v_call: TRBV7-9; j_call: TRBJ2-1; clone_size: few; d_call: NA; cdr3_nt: TGTGCCAGCAGCTTAGATAGGGGAGCGGTACACAATGAGCAGTTCTTC; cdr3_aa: CASSLDRGAVHNEQFF
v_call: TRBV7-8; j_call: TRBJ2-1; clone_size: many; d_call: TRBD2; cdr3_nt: TGTGCCAGCAGCTTACTACCCGGGACTAGTGGCGATGAGCAGTTCTTC; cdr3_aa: CASSLLPGTSGDEQFF
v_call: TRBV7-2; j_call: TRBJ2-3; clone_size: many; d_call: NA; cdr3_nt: TGTGCCAGCAGCCCCCCCCCCAGCACAGATACGCAGTATTTT; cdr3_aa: CASSPPPSTDTQYF
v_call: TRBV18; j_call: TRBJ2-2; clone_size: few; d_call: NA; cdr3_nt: TGTGCCAGCTCACCACTTAGACAGAACACCGGGGAGCTGTTTTTT; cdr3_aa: CASSPLRQNTGELFF
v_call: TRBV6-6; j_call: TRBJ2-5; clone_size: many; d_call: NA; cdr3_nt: TGTGCCAGCAGTTACGTTCGGGAGACCCAGTACTTC; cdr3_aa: CASSYVRETQYF
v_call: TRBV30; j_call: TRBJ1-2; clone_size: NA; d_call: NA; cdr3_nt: TGTGCCTGGATCAGGGGAGGCGATGGCTACACCTTC; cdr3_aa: CAWIRGGDGYTF
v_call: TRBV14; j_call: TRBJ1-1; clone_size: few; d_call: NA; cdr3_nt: TGTGCCAGCAGCCTCGACCGGATAAACACTGAAGCTTTCTTT; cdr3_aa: CASSLDRINTEAFF
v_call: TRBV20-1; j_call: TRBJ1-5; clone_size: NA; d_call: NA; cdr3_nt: TGCAGTGCTAGAGCTACGGACCCGAGGGGGTATCAGCCCCAGCATTTT; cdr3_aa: CSARATDPRGYQPQHF
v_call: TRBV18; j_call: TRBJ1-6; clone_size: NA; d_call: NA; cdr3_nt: TGTGCCAGCTCACCACCTACAGGGAACCTCCACTTT; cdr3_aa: CASSPPTGNLHF
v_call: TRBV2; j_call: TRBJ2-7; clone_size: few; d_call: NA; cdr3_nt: TGTGCCAGCAGTGAAATCGGAGGCGAGCAGTACTTC; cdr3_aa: CASSEIGGEQYF
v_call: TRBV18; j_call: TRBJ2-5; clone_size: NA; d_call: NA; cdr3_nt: TGTGCCAGCTCACCATATAGAGAGACCCAGTACTTC; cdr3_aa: CASSPYRETQYF
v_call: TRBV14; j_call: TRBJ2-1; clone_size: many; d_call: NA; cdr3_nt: TGTGCCAGCAGCCAAATAGCCCTGAGCTCCTACAATGAGCAGTTCTTC; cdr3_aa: CASSQIALSSYNEQFF
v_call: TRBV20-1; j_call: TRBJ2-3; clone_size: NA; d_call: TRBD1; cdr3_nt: TGCAGTGCTAGAACAGGGGGCCCCACAGATACGCAGTATTTT; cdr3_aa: CSARTGGPTDTQYF
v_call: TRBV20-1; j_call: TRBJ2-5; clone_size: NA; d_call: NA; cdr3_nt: TGCAGTGCTCTCATCAGGGTCAACAGTTTTGGGGAGACCGAGTACTTC; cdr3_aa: CSALIRVNSFGETEYF
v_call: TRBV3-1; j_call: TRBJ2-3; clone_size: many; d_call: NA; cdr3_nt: TGTGCCAGCAGCCAAGATGTGAGCGAAGATACGCAGTATTTT; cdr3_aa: CASSQDVSEDTQYF
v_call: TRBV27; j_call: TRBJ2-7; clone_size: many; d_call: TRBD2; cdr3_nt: TGTGCCAGCAGTTTAGCGGGAGTAGGGTCCTACGAGCAGTACTTC; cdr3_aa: CASSLAGVGSYEQYF
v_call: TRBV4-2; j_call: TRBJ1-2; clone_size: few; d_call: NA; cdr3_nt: TGTGCCAGCAGCCAAGGCGTGGCGCAGGGCCGGGACTATGGCTACACCTTC; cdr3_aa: CASSQGVAQGRDYGYTF
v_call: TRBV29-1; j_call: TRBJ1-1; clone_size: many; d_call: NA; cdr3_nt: TGCAGCGCAGGACTCGGGACACCGGGGGCTTTCTTT; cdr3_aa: CSAGLGTPGAFF
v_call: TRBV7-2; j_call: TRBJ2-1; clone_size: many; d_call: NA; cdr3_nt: TGTGCCAGCAGCCCCACCCCTGGGGGAAACAATGAGCAGTTCTTC; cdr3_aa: CASSPTPGGNNEQFF
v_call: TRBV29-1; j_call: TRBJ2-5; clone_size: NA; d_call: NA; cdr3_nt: TGCAGCGTGCCCCTCGGGAGCAGACCAGAGAACCAGTACTTC; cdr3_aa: CSVPLGSRPENQYF
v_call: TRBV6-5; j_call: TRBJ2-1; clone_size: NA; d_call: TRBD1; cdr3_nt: TGTGCCAGCAGTTCGCCGGGACAGACCTACGAGCTGTTCTTC; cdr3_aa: CASSSPGQTYELFF
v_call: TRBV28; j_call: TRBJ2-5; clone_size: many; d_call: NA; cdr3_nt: TGTGCCAGCAGAAAGACAGTCCAAGAGACCCAGTACTTC; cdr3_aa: CASRKTVQETQYF
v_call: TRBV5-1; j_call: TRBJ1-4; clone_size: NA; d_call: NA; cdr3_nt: TGCGCCAGCAGCTTTGGGGCAGAGAATGAAAAACTGTTTTTT; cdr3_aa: CASSFGAENEKLFF
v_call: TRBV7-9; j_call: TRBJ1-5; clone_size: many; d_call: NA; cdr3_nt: TGTGCCAGCAGCTTAGGGACAGTTCTTCCTCAGCCCCAGCATTTT; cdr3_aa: CASSLGTVLPQPQHF
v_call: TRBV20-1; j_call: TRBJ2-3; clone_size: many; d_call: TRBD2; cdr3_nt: TGCAGTGCCCATGGGACTAGCGGCCCCACCCGCACAGATACGCAGTATTTT; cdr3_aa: CSAHGTSGPTRTDTQYF
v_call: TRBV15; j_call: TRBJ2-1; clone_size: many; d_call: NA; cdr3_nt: TGTGCCACCAGCAGAGAATTCAGGCGTGAGCAGTTCTTC; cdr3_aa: CATSREFRREQFF
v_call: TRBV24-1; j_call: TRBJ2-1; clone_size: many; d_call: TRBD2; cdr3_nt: TGTGCCACCAGTATCCGAGGGAGGGACAATGAGCAGTTCTTC; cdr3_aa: CATSIRGRDNEQFF
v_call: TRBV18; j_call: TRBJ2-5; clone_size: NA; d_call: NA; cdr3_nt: TGTGCCAGCTCACAACCTGGGGAGACCCAGTACTTC; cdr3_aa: CASSQPGETQYF
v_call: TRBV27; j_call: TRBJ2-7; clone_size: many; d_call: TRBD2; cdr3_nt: TGTGCCAGCAGTTCAACTAGCGGGATTGCGAACTACGAGCAGTACTTC; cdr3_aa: CASSSTSGIANYEQYF
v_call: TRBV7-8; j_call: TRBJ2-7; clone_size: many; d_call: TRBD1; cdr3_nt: TGTGCCAGCAGCTTAATGGCAGGGGGCGACGAGCAGTACTTC; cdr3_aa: CASSLMAGGDEQYF
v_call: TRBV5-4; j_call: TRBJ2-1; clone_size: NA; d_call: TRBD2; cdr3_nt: TGTGCCAGCAGGGCCGGGACTAGCGGGAACAATGAGCAGTTCTTC; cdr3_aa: CASRAGTSGNNEQFF
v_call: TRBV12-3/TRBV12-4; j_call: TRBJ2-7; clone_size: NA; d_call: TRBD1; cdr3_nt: TGTGCCAGCAGTCGACAGGGGTACGAGCAGTACTTC; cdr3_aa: CASSRQGYEQYF
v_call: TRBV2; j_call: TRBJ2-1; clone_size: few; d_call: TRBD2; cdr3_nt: TGTGCCAGCAGTCTCGGACTAGCGGGAGGGGATGAGCAGTTCTTC; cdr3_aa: CASSLGLAGGDEQFF
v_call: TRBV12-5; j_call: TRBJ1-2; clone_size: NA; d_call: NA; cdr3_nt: TGTGCCAGCACTATATACGTCTATGGCTACACCTTC; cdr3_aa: CASTIYVYGYTF
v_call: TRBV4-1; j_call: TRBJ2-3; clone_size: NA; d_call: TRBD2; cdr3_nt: TGCGCCAGCAGCCAACAGAGGCTAGCGGAGCTCACAGATACGCAGTATTTT; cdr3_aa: CASSQQRLAELTDTQYF
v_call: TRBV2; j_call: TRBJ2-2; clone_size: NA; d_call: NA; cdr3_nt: TGTGCCAGCAGTGACAAACGGGCCGGGACCGGGGAGCTGTCTTTT; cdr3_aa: CASSDKRAGTGELSF
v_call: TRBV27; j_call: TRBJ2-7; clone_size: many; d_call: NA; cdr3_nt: TGTGCCAGCAGCTTACGGGCGGAGGGGGGGGAGCAGTACTTC; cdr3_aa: CASSLRAEGGEQYF
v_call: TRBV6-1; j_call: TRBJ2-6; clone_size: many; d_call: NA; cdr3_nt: TGTGCCAGCAGGAAGAGCTCTGGGGCCAACGTCCTGACTTTC; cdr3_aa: CASRKSSGANVLTF
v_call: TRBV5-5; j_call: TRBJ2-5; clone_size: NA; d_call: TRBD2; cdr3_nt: TGTGCCAGCACCGGAGGAGCGGGAGTCTTAGAGACCCAGTACTTC; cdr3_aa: CASTGGAGVLETQYF
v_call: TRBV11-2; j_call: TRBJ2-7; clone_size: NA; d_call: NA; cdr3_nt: TGTGCCAGCAGCTTAGGTACTTCTAGCTCCTACGAGCAGTACTTC; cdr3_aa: CASSLGTSSSYEQYF
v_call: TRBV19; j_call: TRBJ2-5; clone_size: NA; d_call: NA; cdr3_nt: TGTGCCAGTAGTGCCAATACAGGGTTTCTGGTGCAAGAGACCCAGTACTTC; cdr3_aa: CASSANTGFLVQETQYF
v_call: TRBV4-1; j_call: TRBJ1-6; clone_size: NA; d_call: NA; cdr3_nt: TGCGCCAGCAGCCACGACGACTATAATTCACCCCTCCACTTT; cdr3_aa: CASSHDDYNSPLHF